The 2 T cell receptor beta chains presented below share a single source sample, sequenced in a study of blood T cells in healthy people across ages. Alongside a J-beta primer mix, a sample-barcoded 5' primer served in a second PCR lasting roughly 7 to 11 cycles. TCRdb re-analysed the 5' RACE reads in MiXCR, keeping a single row per CDR3 protein. Of around 1,000,000 distinct CDR3 sequences listed, less than 25% are singletons. This sample also appeared in a second study, on T cells of mothers and their children.

The source material was blood. Receptor source: a girl aged 2-10 years in good health.

To note about this clonotype: The junction and the germline gene differ at one end; a read error may be behind it. This chain joins TRBV4-3 and TRBJ2-5; D perhaps matches TRBD2 (7 bases). This CDR3 contains 16 residues. The germline V gene has CDR1 LGHNA and CDR2 YSLEER. The CDR3 loop reads CASSPYQREGQETQHF. The DNA for the CDR3 is TGCGCCAGCAGCCCATATCAAAGGGAGGGACAAGAGACCCAGCACTTC.

This clonotype came up a few times. The rearrangement links TRBV7-9 to TRBJ1-2, with D perhaps TRBD1 (6 bases). V dropped 3 bases and J dropped 5 bases, with 19 bases sitting between them. Per germline, CDR1 SEHNR and CDR2 FQNEAQ (reference sequence). The CDR3 is 16 amino acids. The CDR3, as DNA: TGTGCCAGCAGCTTTCCTAGACAGGAGTCGAAGTATGGCTACACCTTC. Its protein is CASSFPRQESKYGYTF.